This T cell receptor beta chain comes out of a study of blood T cell repertoires in COVID-19. Study information: PBMCs, B-cell-depleted T cells, or T cells provided the cDNA or gDNA that made up the material.

Under the authors' procedure: Nucleated cell number was recorded as an estimate derived from reference gene primer amplification. The assay was immunoSEQ multiplex PCR, and TCRdb's table has in-frame clones only and misses some. V, J and clone size derive from that table, while D and trimming were established from the DNA sequence. The sample holds approximately 300,000 clones, approximately 80% seen once. Sequencing used peripheral blood. The receptor was isolated from a woman aged 50 to 60 with active or convalescent COVID-19.

The CDR3 region is CASSVGGLANEQFF. The CDR3 region has the DNA TGTGCCAGCAGCGTAGGGGGACTAGCTAATGAGCAGTTCTTC. The chain employs TRBV9 and TRBJ2-1; 9 bases are a match to TRBD2. CDR3 length equals 14 residues. Per the germline V gene, CDR1 is SGDLS and CDR2 is YYNGEE. Trimming cost V 0 bases and J 7 bases; bases outside gene matches: 2.